Included here is one T cell receptor (beta chain) sequence, with context. Original processing notes: Amplification of reference gene primers provided the estimated nucleated cell counts. Measured with immunoSEQ multiplex PCR; TCRdb has only the in-frame clones, and not every one. V and J calls and clone size are given by that table; D and trimming were obtained from the DNA. The sample contains roughly 250,000 clones, approximately 85% of which appear only once. These data come from a study of blood T cell repertoires in COVID-19. Background on the study: COVID-19 samples, acute and convalescent, were from the United States, Italy and Spain. Sample material is recorded as cDNA or gDNA derived from T cells, B-cell-depleted T cells, or PBMCs.

V was clipped by 3 bases and J by 2 bases, with 7 bases between them. This CDR3 contains 13 residues. In germline, CDR1 is SGHVS, CDR2 FNYEAQ. The clonotype originates from a man between 35 and 55 years old with acute or convalescent COVID-19. The sequencing sample was made of peripheral blood. V and J are TRBV7-6 and TRBJ1-1; D gene ambiguous. The CDR3 nucleotides read TGTGCCAGCAGCTTGGACTTTAACACTGAAGCTTTCTTT. It is translated as CASSLDFNTEAFF.